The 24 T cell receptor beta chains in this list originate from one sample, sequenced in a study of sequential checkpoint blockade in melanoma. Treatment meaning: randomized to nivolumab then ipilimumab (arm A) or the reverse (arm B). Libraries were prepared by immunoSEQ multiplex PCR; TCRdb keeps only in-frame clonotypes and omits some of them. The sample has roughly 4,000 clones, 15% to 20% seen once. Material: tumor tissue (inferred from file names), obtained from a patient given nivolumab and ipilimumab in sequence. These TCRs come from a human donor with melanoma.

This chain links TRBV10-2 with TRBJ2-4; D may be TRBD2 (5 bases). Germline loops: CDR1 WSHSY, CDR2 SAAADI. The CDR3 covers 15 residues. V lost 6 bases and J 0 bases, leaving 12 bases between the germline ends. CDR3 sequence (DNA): TGCGCCAGCAGCTCCCGGGGTCGAGCCAAAAACATTCAGTACTTC. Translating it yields CASSSRGRAKNIQYF.

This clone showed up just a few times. The CDR3 protein is CASSVRASTDTQYF. The CDR3 DNA sequence: TGTGCCAGCAGCGTTCGGGCTAGCACAGATACGCAGTATTTT. The rearrangement joins TRBV9 to TRBJ2-3; D call uncertain. Deletions cut 2 bases from V and 0 bases from J, with 7 bases between. The germline V gene encodes CDR1 SGDLS and CDR2 YYNGEE. The CDR3 consists of 14 residues.

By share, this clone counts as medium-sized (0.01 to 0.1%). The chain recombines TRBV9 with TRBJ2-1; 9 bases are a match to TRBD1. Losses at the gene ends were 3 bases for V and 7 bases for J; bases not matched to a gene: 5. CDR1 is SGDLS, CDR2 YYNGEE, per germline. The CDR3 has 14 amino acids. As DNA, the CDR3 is TGTGCCAGCAGCGCCGGGACAGGGACGAATGAGCAGTTCTTC. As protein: CASSAGTGTNEQFF. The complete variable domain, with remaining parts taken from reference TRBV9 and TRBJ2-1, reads DSGVTQTPKHLITATGQRVTLRCSPRSGDLSVYWYQQSLDQGLQFLIQYYNGEERAKGNILERFSAQQFPDLHSELNLSSLELGDSALYFCASSAGTGTNEQFFGPGTRLTVL.

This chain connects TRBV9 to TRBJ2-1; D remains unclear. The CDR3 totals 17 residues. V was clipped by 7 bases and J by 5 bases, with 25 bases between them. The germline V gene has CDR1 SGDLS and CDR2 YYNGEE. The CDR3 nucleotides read TGTGCCAGCGGTGGAATTGTACGGATAGCAAGGAACAATGAGCAGTTCTTC. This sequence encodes CASGGIVRIARNNEQFF.

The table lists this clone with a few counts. The CDR3 coding sequence is TGTGCCAGCAGTTTAATCACAACGAACACTGAAGCTTTCTTT. Translated: CASSLITTNTEAFF. The chain recombines TRBV28 with TRBJ1-1; D is uncertain. The germline V and J ends were trimmed by 2 bases and 1 base, with 8 bases remaining between them. The germline V gene encodes CDR1 MDHEN and CDR2 SYDVKM. CDR3 length: 14 residues.

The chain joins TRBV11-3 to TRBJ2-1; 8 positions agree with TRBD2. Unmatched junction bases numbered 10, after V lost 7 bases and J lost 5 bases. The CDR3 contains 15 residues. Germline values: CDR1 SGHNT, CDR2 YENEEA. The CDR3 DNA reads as TGTGCCAGCACCCTAGGGGCGGGGGGAAACAATGAGCAGTTCTTC. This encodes CASTLGAGGNNEQFF.

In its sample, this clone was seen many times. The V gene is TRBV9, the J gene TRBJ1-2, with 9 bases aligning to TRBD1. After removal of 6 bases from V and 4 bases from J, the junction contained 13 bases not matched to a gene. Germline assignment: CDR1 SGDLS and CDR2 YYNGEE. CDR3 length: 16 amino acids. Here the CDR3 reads CASTEYPGTGTYGYTF. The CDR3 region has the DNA TGTGCCAGCACAGAATATCCCGGGACAGGGACCTATGGCTACACCTTC.

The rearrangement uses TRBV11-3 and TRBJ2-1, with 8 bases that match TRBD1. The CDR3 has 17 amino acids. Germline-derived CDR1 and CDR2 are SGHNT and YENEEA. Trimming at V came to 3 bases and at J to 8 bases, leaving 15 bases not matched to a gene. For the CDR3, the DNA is TGTGCCAGCAGCTTGTACAGGGGGACCCACTGGCGCTATGAGCAGTTCTTC. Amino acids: CASSLYRGTHWRYEQFF.

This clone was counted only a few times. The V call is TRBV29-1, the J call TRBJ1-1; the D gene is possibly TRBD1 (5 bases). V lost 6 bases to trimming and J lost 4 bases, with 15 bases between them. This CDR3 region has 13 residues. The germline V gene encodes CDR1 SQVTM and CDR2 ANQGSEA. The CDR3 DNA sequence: TGCAGCGTCCTCAGGGATTCAGGCACTGAAGCTTTCTTT. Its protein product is CSVLRDSGTEAFF.

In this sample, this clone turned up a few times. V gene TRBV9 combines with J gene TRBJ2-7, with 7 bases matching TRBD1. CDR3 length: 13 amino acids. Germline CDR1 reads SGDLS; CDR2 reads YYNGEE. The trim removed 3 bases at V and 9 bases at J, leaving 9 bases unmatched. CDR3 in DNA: TGTGCCAGCAGCGGAAGGACAGGAAGCGGGCAGTACTTC. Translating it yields CASSGRTGSGQYF.

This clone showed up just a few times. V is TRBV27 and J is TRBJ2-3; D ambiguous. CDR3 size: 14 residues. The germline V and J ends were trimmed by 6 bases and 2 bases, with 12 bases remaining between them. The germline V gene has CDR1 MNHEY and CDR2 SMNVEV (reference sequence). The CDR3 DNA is TGTGCCAGCAGCCCCCGGCCGACCACAGATACGCAGTATTTT. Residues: CASSPRPTTDTQYF.

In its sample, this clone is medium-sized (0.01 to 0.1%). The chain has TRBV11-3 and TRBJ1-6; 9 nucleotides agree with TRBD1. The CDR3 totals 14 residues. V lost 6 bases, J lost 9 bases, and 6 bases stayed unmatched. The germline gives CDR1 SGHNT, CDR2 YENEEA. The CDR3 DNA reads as TGTGCCAGCAGGGACAGGGGAGTCTCTTCACCCCTCCACTTT. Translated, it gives CASRDRGVSSPLHF.

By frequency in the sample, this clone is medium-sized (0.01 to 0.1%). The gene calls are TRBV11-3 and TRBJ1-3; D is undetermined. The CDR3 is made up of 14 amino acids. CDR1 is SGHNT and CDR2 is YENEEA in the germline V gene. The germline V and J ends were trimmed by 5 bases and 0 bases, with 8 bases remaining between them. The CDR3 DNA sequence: TGTGCCAGCAGCCAAACCAGCTCTGGAAACACCATATATTTT. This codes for CASSQTSSGNTIYF.

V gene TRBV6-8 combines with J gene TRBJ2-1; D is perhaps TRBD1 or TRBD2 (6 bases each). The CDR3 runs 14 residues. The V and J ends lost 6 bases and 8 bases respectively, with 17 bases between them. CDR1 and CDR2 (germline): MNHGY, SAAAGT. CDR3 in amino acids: CASSNLRGVDEQFF. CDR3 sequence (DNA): TGTGCCAGCAGCAATCTAAGGGGGGTAGATGAGCAGTTCTTC.

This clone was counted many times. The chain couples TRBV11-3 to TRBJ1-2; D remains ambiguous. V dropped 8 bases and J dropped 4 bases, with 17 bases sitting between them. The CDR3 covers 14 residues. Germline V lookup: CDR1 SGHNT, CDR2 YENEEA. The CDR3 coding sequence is TGTGCCAGCGTGAGCTGTCGAAAGACCTATGGCTACACCTTC. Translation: CASVSCRKTYGYTF.

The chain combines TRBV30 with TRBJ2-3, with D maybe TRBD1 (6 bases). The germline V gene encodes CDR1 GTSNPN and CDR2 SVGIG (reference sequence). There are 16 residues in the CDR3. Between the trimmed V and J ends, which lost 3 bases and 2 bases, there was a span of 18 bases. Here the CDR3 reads CAWSPIPRGFTDTQYF. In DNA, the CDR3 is TGTGCCTGGAGCCCTATTCCTAGGGGGTTCACAGATACGCAGTATTTT.

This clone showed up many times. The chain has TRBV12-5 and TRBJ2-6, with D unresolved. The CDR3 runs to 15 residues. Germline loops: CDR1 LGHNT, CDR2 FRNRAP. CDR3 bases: TGTGCCAGCACCCGCCGTAGCTCTGGGGCCAACGTCCTGACTTTC. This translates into CASTRRSSGANVLTF. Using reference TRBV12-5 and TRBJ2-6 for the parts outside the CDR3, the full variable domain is DARVTQTPRHKVTEMGQEVTMRCQPILGHNTVFWYRQTMMQGLELLAYFRNRAPLDDSGMPKDRFSAEMPDATLATLKIQPSEPRDSAVYFCASTRRSSGANVLTFGAGSRLTVL.

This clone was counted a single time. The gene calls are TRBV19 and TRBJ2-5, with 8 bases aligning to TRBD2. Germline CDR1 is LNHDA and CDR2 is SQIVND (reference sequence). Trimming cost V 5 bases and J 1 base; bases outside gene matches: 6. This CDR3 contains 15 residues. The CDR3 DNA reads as TGTGCCAGTAGTGATCCCGGGGGGGTCCAAGAGACCCAGTACTTC. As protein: CASSDPGGVQETQYF.

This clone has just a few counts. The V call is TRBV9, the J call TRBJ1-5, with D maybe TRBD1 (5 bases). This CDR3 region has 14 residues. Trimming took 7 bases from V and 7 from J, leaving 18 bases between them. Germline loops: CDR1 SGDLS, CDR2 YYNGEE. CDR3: CASDQGSLRQPQHF. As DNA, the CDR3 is TGTGCCAGCGATCAGGGCAGTCTGCGGCAGCCCCAGCATTTT.

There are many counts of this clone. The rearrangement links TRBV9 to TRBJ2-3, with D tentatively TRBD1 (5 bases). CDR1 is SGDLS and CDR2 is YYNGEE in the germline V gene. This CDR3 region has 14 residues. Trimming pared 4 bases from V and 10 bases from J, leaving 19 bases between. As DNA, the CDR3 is TGTGCCAGCAGCCCTCGCACCGACAGTGGGCCGCAGTATTTT. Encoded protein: CASSPRTDSGPQYF.

CDR3 coding DNA: TGTGCCAGTAGTACTTTGGGACTAGTAGCTTTCTTT. Encoded protein: CASSTLGLVAFF. The chain is built from TRBV19 and TRBJ1-1, with D possibly matching TRBD1 (5 bases). Germline lookup yields CDR1 LNHDA and CDR2 SQIVND (reference sequence). This CDR3 is 12 amino acids long. The ends were cut back, 4 bases at V and 10 bases at J, with 13 bases in the middle. The entire variable domain, with the rest obtained from reference TRBV19 and TRBJ1-1, is as follows: DGGITQSPKYLFRKEGQNVTLSCEQNLNHDAMYWYRQDPGQGLRLIYYSQIVNDFQKGDIAEGYSVSREKKESFPLTVTSAQKNPTAFYLCASSTLGLVAFFGQGTRLTVV.

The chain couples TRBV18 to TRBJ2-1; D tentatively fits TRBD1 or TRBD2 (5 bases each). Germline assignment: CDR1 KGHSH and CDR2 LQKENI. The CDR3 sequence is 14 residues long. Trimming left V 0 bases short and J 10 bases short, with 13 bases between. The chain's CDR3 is CASSPPTTGAEQFF. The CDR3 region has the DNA TGTGCCAGCTCACCACCGACTACCGGGGCCGAGCAGTTCTTC. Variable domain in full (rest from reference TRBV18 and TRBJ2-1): NAGVMQNPRHLVRRRGQEARLRCSPMKGHSHVYWYRQLPEEGLKFMVYLQKENIIDESGMPKERFSAEFPKEGPSILRIQQVVRGDSAAYFCASSPPTTGAEQFFGPGTRLTVL.

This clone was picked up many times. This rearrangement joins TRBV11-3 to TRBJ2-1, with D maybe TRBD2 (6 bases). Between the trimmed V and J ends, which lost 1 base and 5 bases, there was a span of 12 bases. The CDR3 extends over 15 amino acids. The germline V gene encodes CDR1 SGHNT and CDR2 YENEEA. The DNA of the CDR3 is TGTGCCAGCAGCTTAGGGGGGGAACCCCACAATGAGCAGTTCTTC. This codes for CASSLGGEPHNEQFF.

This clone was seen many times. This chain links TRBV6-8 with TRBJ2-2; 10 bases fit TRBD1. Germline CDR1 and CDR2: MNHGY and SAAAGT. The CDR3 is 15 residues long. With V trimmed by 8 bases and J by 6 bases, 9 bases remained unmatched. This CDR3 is CASGRGTGAPGELFF. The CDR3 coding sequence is TGTGCCAGCGGGCGGGGGACAGGGGCCCCCGGGGAGCTGTTTTTT.